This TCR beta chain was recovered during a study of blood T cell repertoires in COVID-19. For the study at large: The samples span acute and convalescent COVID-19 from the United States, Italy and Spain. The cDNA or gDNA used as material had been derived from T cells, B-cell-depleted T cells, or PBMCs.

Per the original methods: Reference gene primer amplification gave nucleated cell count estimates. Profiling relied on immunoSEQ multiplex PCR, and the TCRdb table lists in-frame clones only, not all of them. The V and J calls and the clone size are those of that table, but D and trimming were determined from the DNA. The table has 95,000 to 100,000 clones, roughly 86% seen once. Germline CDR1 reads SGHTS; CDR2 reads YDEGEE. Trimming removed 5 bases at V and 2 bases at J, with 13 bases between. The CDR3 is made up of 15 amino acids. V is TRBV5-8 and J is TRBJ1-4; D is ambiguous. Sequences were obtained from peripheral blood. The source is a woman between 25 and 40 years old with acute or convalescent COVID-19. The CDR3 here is CASRPPGDTNEKLFF. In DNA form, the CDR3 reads TGTGCCAGCAGGCCCCCCGGGGATACTAATGAAAAACTGTTTTTT.